This entry features one T cell receptor (beta chain) sequence. As yet, its antigen is unknown. Clones were sequenced by immunoSEQ multiplex PCR, and TCRdb holds only the in-frame ones, with some missing. The sample has about 28,000 clones; around 77% are singletons. The data belong to a study of PD-1 blockade in classical Hodgkin lymphoma. Study-level points and caveats: Baseline TCR diversity was reportedly lower in newly diagnosed patients than in healthy donors. It was reported as lower still in relapsed/refractory patients. Still unresolved is the cause of the repertoire differences, which may be disease activity or prior therapy. Complete responders' diversity at baseline resembled that of newly diagnosed patients. Patients who initiated nivolumab within 1 year of ASCT were excluded.

The V end lost 3 bases, the J end lost 2 bases, and 4 bases lay between the germline ends. Germline CDR1 and CDR2: GTSNPN and SVGIG (reference sequence). CDR3 size: 11 residues. Time point noted: cycle 4 day 1 (C4D1), after 6 weeks of nivolumab. Relapse was seen in all patients after autologous stem cell transplantation, and brentuximab vedotin exposure was variable. The chain has TRBV30 and TRBJ1-1; D gene ambiguous. This clonotype was obtained from a human donor with classical Hodgkin lymphoma. The sample was peripheral blood mononuclear cells (PBMCs), taken before the fourth cycle of nivolumab. CDR3 residues: CAWRFNTEAFF. CDR3 DNA: TGTGCCTGGAGATTTAACACTGAAGCTTTCTTT.